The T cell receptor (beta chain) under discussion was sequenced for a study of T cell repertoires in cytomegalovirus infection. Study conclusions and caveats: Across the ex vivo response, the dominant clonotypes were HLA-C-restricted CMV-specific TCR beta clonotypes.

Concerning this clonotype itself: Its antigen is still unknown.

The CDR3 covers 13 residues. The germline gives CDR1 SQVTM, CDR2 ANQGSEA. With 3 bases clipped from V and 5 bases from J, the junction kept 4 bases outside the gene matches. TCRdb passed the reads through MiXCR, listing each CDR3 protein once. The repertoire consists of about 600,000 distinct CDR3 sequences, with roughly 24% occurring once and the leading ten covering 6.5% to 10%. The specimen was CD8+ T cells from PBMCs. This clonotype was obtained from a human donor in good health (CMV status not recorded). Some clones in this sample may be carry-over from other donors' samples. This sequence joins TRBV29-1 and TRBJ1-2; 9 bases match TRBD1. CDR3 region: CSVDPGTGYGYTF. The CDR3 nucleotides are TGCAGCGTTGATCCCGGGACAGGGTATGGCTACACCTTC. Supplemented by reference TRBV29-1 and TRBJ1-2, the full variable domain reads SAVISQKPSRDICQRGTSLTIQCQVDSQVTMMFWYRQQPGQSLTLIATANQGSEATYESGFVIDKFPISRPNLTFSTLTVSNMSPEDSSIYLCSVDPGTGYGYTFGSGTRLTVV.